This T cell receptor (beta chain) was obtained from a study of human thymus T cells. With regard to this clone: As yet, its antigen is unknown.

Germline loops: CDR1 SGHAT, CDR2 FQNNGV. Trimming cost V 5 bases and J 4 bases; bases outside gene matches: 3. This CDR3 contains 14 residues. Study-level results: What appeared biased in thymic and blood repertoires was the usage of V and J genes.

Serving as donors were healthy Finnish infants, each of whom was having open corrective surgery for congenital heart defects. Half of the eight donors gave roughly 0.45-1 mL blood during surgery. The assay was immunoSEQ multiplex PCR, and TCRdb's table has in-frame clones only and misses some. The sample records about 60,000 clones, over 85% being singletons. Input material: blood. The V gene is TRBV11-2, the J gene TRBJ1-2; TRBD1 agrees at 11 bases. The sequence came from a boy under two years old with a congenital heart defect but otherwise immunologically healthy. Here the CDR3 DNA reads TGTGCCAGCAGCACCGGGACAGGGGGCTATGGCTACACCTTC. Translating it yields CASSTGTGGYGYTF.